This note documents a single T cell receptor beta chain sequence. This sample stems from a study of T cell repertoires in cytomegalovirus infection. The junction had 10 bases not matched to a gene; V was cut back by 6 bases and J by 7 bases. The germline V gene encodes CDR1 MNHEY and CDR2 SMNVEV (reference sequence). CDR3 length: 14 residues. From the reads, TCRdb called clonotypes with MiXCR, one entry per CDR3 protein. The sample lists roughly 720,000 distinct CDR3 sequences, approximately 40% occurring once. The V gene is TRBV27, the J gene TRBJ2-7, with 9 bases fitting TRBD1. The sample taken for sequencing was PBMCs. The sequence was obtained from a human donor in good health (CMV status not recorded). Some clones in this sample may be carry-over from other donors' samples. CDR3 loop: CASRSRGQGREQYF. The DNA of the CDR3 is TGTGCCAGCAGATCCCGGGGACAGGGACGGGAGCAGTACTTC.